This passage covers 27 T cell receptor beta chains from one sample sequenced in a study of blood T cell repertoires in COVID-19 (dated by TCRdb to the early 2020s). The receptor library was made with the immunoSEQ multiplex PCR assay. What TCRdb holds here is the immuneACCESS table cut down to in-frame rearrangements. Part of the clones is not present; checked against another copy, under half of the missing clones reflect an unresolved V gene, and the others are unexplained. Within this sample are roughly 360,000 clones, with more than 75% of them counted one time only. The ten largest account for approximately 1.2% of the sample. Sequenced material: PBMCs or T cells enriched from blood (not recorded which). These receptors all come from a man aged 25 to 40 who had recovered from COVID-19.

The rearrangement links TRBV5-1 to TRBJ2-7; perhaps TRBD1 as D (6 bases). Germline CDR1 is SGHRS and CDR2 is YFSETQ. Trimming pared 4 bases from V and 4 bases from J, leaving 21 bases between. The CDR3 contains 16 residues. The CDR3 is CASSIETRGGLYEQYF. For the CDR3, the DNA is TGCGCCAGCAGCATTGAGACCCGAGGGGGTTTATACGAGCAGTACTTC. The variable domain in full, completed from reference TRBV5-1 and TRBJ2-7, reads KAGVTQTPRYLIKTRGQQVTLSCSPISGHRSVSWYQQTPGQGLQFLFEYFSETQRNKGNFPGRFSGRQFSNSRSEMNVSTLELGDSALYLCASSIETRGGLYEQYFGPGTRLTVT.

V gene TRBV30 combines with J gene TRBJ2-1; 12 bases are shared with TRBD1. Germline lookup yields CDR1 GTSNPN and CDR2 SVGIG (reference sequence). V was pared by 4 bases and J by 8 bases, with 12 bases of the junction left unmatched. CDR3 length: 16 residues. The CDR3 reads CAWISGGTGGLHEQFF. The CDR3 coding sequence is TGTGCCTGGATCTCCGGGGGGACAGGGGGCTTGCATGAGCAGTTCTTC.

V usage is TRBV30 and J usage is TRBJ2-2, with 7 bases that match TRBD1. This CDR3 spans 15 amino acids. J lost 6 bases, V lost 1 base, and 8 bases had no gene match. CDR1 is GTSNPN and CDR2 is SVGIG in the germline V gene (reference sequence). The CDR3, as DNA: TGTGCCTGGAGTGCCCGGGACAGAGACGCCGGGGAGCTGTTTTTT. Its protein product is CAWSARDRDAGELFF.

V gene TRBV7-8 combines with J gene TRBJ1-4; TRBD1 matches 7 bases. The CDR3 is 16 amino acids. V was clipped by 2 bases and J by 1 base; unmatched bases: 4. Germline-derived CDR1 and CDR2 are SGHVS and FQNEAQ. The CDR3 reads CASSLWDRVTNEKLFF. CDR3 coding DNA: TGTGCCAGCAGCTTATGGGACAGAGTAACTAATGAAAAACTGTTTTTT.

The chain joins TRBV5-1 to TRBJ2-1; 10 bases align to TRBD2. The germline CDR1 and CDR2 sequences are SGHRS and YFSETQ. The CDR3 has 17 amino acids. The J segment lost 3 bases and the V segment lost 0 bases, leaving 6 bases of the junction unmatched. DNA for the CDR3: TGCGCCAGCAGCTTGGTCCTAGCGGGGGAGAACTACAATGAGCAGTTCTTC. The encoded protein is CASSLVLAGENYNEQFF.

This clone was recorded once. The chain uses TRBV4-1 and TRBJ1-4; a weak D match, TRBD1 (5 bases). This CDR3 contains 14 residues. CDR1 is MGHRA and CDR2 is YSYEKL in the germline V gene. V was trimmed by 3 bases and J by 12 bases, leaving 17 bases between them. The CDR3 here is CASSQWGEGLELFF. DNA of the CDR3: TGCGCCAGCAGCCAGTGGGGGGAGGGGCTAGAACTGTTTTTT.

The chain is built from TRBV2 and TRBJ1-2; no firm D call. CDR3 length equals 13 residues. CDR1 is SNHLY, CDR2 FYNNEI, per germline. V dropped 3 bases and J dropped 2 bases, with 7 bases sitting between them. The CDR3, as DNA: TGTGCCAGCAGTGACAGTCCAAACTATGGCTACACCTTC. It encodes CASSDSPNYGYTF.

This chain uses TRBV10-3 with TRBJ1-1; 8 nucleotides agree with TRBD1. CDR1 and CDR2 from the germline V gene are ENHRY and SYGVKD. The CDR3 sequence is 11 residues long. Trimming at V came to 11 bases and at J to 7 bases, leaving 6 bases not matched to a gene. In DNA form, the CDR3 reads TGTGCCTCCAGGGGGCCGATTGAAGCTTTCTTT. This gives the protein CASRGPIEAFF.

The rearrangement joins TRBV6-5 to TRBJ2-1; 7 bases map to TRBD2. V shed 11 bases, J shed 0 bases, and the junction held 4 bases outside the gene matches. Germline V gives CDR1 MNHEY, CDR2 SVGAGI. There are 13 residues in the CDR3. CDR3 sequence (DNA): TGTGCCGCGGGAGCGGGCTCCTACAATGAGCAGTTCTTC. It encodes CAAGAGSYNEQFF.

The rearrangement joins TRBV7-9 to TRBJ2-3, with 13 bases aligning to TRBD2. Germline V gene sequence: CDR1 SEHNR, CDR2 FQNEAQ (reference sequence). This CDR3 region has 15 residues. V shed 4 bases and J 4 bases; nucleotides not matched to a gene: 2. This chain's CDR3 is CASSSGTSGADTQYF. In DNA, the CDR3 is TGTGCCAGCAGCTCCGGGACTAGCGGGGCAGATACGCAGTATTTT.

The V and J genes are TRBV5-6 and TRBJ1-2; D gene ambiguous. The V end lost 4 bases, the J end lost 7 bases, and 17 bases lay between the germline ends. Germline V gene lookup returns CDR1 SGHDT and CDR2 YYEEEE. The CDR3 is made up of 14 amino acids. The CDR3 bases are TGTGCCAGCAGCCCCCTAGCAGGCCGGCGTGGCTACACCTTC. This encodes CASSPLAGRRGYTF.

The chain carries TRBV16 and TRBJ1-3; no reliable D call. Germline V gene sequence: CDR1 KGHSY, CDR2 FQNENV. CDR3 length: 13 residues. Trimming removed 2 bases at V and 7 bases at J, with 9 bases between. The chain's CDR3 is CASSQGGKNTIYF. As DNA, the CDR3 is TGTGCCAGCAGCCAAGGCGGAAAGAACACCATATATTTT.

The chain uses TRBV5-4 and TRBJ1-6; TRBD1 is a possible D gene (6 bases). Germline assignment: CDR1 SGHNT and CDR2 YYREEE (reference sequence). The CDR3 has 19 residues. V shed 4 bases and J shed 4 bases, with 24 bases lying between them. The CDR3 DNA reads TGTGCCAGCAGCCTTATGGACAGAAAAAAAGCCCAATATAATTCACCCCTCCACTTT. Amino acid sequence: CASSLMDRKKAQYNSPLHF.

This chain connects TRBV4-1 to TRBJ2-6; D is uncertain. V dropped 4 bases and J dropped 0 bases, with 7 bases sitting between them. The length of the CDR3 is 15 residues. From germline, CDR1 is MGHRA and CDR2 YSYEKL. CDR3 DNA: TGCGCCAGCAGCCGTCAATTCTCTGGGGCCAACGTCCTGACTTTC. This sequence encodes CASSRQFSGANVLTF.

This chain connects TRBV3-1 (or the pseudogene TRBV3-2) to TRBJ1-5, with D unclear. Germline values: CDR1 LGHDT, CDR2 YNNKEL (reference sequence). V was pared by 1 base and J by 6 bases, with 13 bases between. The CDR3 consists of 15 residues. CDR3 DNA sequence: TGTGCCAGCAGCCAAGTAGGCGAAGGGAGTCAGCCCCAGCATTTT. Amino acid sequence: CASSQVGEGSQPQHF.

This clone was recorded once. This chain connects TRBV5-6 to TRBJ2-2; TRBD2 might be the D (6 bases). V lost 3 bases and J lost 3, with 12 bases in between. The CDR3 length is 15 residues. Per germline, CDR1 SGHDT and CDR2 YYEEEE. The CDR3: CASSSGTSYTGELFF. The CDR3 nucleotides are TGTGCCAGCAGCTCCGGGACTTCTTACACCGGGGAGCTGTTTTTT.

The chain has TRBV6-5 and TRBJ1-5; D is perhaps TRBD1 (5 bases). The germline V gene encodes CDR1 MNHEY and CDR2 SVGAGI. The length of the CDR3 is 14 residues. The V end was cut by 4 bases, the J end by 3 bases, with 10 bases between. The CDR3 sequence: CASSLSRDNQPQHF. The DNA of the CDR3 is TGTGCCAGCAGTTTAAGCAGGGACAATCAGCCCCAGCATTTT.

V gene TRBV9 combines with J gene TRBJ2-2, with 8 bases aligning to TRBD1. Per the germline V gene, CDR1 is SGDLS and CDR2 is YYNGEE. The CDR3 spans 15 residues. The V gene end was trimmed by 3 bases and the J gene end by 4 bases; junction bases not matched to a gene: 5. CDR3 sequence: CASSARQGTTGELFF. The CDR3 nucleotides read TGTGCCAGCAGCGCGAGACAGGGGACCACCGGGGAGCTGTTTTTT.

For this clone: Distinct nucleotide sequences in the sample also encode this CDR3. J is TRBJ1-1 and V is TRBV7-2; TRBD1 might be the D (6 bases). Germline lookup yields CDR1 SGHTA and CDR2 FQGNSA. CDR3 size: 13 residues. Trimming removed 2 bases from V and 5 bases from J, with 9 bases in between. The CDR3 nucleotides are TGTGCCAGCAGCTTAACAGGGTCGACTGAAGCTTTCTTT. This translates into CASSLTGSTEAFF. Full variable domain (missing parts from reference TRBV7-2 and TRBJ1-1): GAGVSQSPSNKVTEKGKDVELRCDPISGHTALYWYRQSLGQGLEFLIYFQGNSAPDKSGLPSDRFSAERTGGSVSTLTIQRTQQEDSAVYLCASSLTGSTEAFFGQGTRLTVV.

This chain uses TRBV6-5 with TRBJ1-4; TRBD1 matches at 9 bases. CDR1 is MNHEY and CDR2 is SVGAGI in the germline V gene. The J segment lost 3 bases and the V segment lost 4 bases, leaving 3 bases of the junction unmatched. This CDR3 region has 15 residues. For the CDR3, the DNA is TGTGCCAGCAGTTCCTGGACAGGGGCTAATGAAAAACTGTTTTTT. Protein sequence: CASSSWTGANEKLFF.

The J gene is TRBJ2-7, the V gene TRBV19, with a tentative D call TRBD2 (5 bases). The germline V gene has CDR1 LNHDA and CDR2 SQIVND (reference sequence). CDR3 length: 13 residues. The germline V and J ends were trimmed by 5 bases and 6 bases, with 14 bases remaining between them. The CDR3 sequence is CASSVFQGSEQYF. The DNA of the CDR3 is TGTGCCAGTAGTGTCTTCCAAGGGAGCGAGCAGTACTTC.

The chain uses TRBV19 and TRBJ1-3; TRBD1 might be the D (5 bases). The CDR3 extends over 14 amino acids. Germline lookup yields CDR1 LNHDA and CDR2 SQIVND (reference sequence). Trimming pared 7 bases from V and 5 bases from J, leaving 15 bases between. CDR3 in DNA: TGTGCCAGTACTCCGCGGGGGAGTCGAAACACCATATATTTT. Its protein product is CASTPRGSRNTIYF. Drawing the rest from reference TRBV19 and TRBJ1-3, the complete variable domain is DGGITQSPKYLFRKEGQNVTLSCEQNLNHDAMYWYRQDPGQGLRLIYYSQIVNDFQKGDIAEGYSVSREKKESFPLTVTSAQKNPTAFYLCASTPRGSRNTIYFGEGSWLTVV.

This clone was recorded only once. The chain links TRBV5-1 to TRBJ2-7; no reliable D call. Trimming pared 1 base from V and 3 bases from J, leaving 14 bases between. The CDR3 consists of 15 residues. CDR1 is SGHRS, CDR2 YFSETQ, per germline. The CDR3 is CASSLSVSSLYEQYF. DNA of the CDR3: TGCGCCAGCAGCTTGTCGGTGAGCTCCCTCTACGAGCAGTACTTC.

This sequence joins TRBV28 and TRBJ1-5; TRBD1 matches at 11 bases. Germline V gene data show CDR1 as MDHEN and CDR2 as SYDVKM. The CDR3 is 15 residues long. V lost 2 bases to trimming and J lost 6 bases; unmatched junction nucleotides: 3. CDR3: CASSLTGTGGQPQHF. As DNA, the CDR3 is TGTGCCAGCAGTTTAACCGGGACAGGGGGTCAGCCCCAGCATTTT.

V usage is TRBV29-1 and J usage is TRBJ2-5, with TRBD1 as a possible D gene (6 bases). CDR3 size: 13 residues. V lost 2 bases and J lost 7, with 14 bases in between. Germline CDR1 reads SQVTM; CDR2 reads ANQGSEA. This CDR3 reads CSVEPGTRSTQYF. CDR3 coding DNA: TGCAGCGTTGAACCCGGGACAAGATCGACCCAGTACTTC.

The V gene is TRBV19, the J gene TRBJ2-2; 7 bases agree with TRBD1. The CDR3 covers 15 residues. Germline CDR1 and CDR2: LNHDA and SQIVND (reference sequence). Trimming at V came to 9 bases and at J to 5 bases, leaving 12 bases not matched to a gene. CDR3 sequence reads: CASRDQGGRTGELFF. The CDR3 region has the DNA TGTGCCAGCCGAGATCAAGGGGGCAGGACCGGGGAGCTGTTTTTT.

This chain joins TRBV6-1 and TRBJ1-1; D is unclear. The CDR3 is made up of 15 amino acids. The germline CDR1 and CDR2 sequences are MNHNS and SASEGT. V gave up 0 bases and J gave up 11 bases, with 19 bases separating them. The CDR3 DNA is TGTGCCAGCAGTGAAGCGGGTTTCGGAGGCTCGGGGGCTTTCTTT. Residues: CASSEAGFGGSGAFF.